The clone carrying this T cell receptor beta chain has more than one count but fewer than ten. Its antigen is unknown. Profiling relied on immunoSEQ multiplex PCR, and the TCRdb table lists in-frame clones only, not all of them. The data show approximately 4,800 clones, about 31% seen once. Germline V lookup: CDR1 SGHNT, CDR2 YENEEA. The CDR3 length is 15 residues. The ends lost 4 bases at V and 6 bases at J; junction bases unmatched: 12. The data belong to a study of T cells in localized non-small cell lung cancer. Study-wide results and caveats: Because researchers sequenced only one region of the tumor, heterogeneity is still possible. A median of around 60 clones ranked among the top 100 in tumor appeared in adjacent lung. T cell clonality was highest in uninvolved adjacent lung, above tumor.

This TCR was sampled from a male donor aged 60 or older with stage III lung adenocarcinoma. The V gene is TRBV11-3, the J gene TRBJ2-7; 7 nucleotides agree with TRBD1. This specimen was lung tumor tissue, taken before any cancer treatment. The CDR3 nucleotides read TGTGCCAGCAGCTCGTTTCCCGACAGGGCTGGCGAGCAGTACTTC. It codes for CASSSFPDRAGEQYF. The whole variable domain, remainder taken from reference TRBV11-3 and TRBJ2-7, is EAGVVQSPRYKIIEKKQPVAFWCNPISGHNTLYWYLQNLGQGPELLIRYENEEAVDDSQLPKDRFSAERLKGVDSTLKIQPAELGDSAVYLCASSSFPDRAGEQYFGPGTRLTVT.